The rows below give T cell receptor beta chains drawn from one sample of a study of T cells in Graves' hyperthyroidism and ophthalmopathy. From the multiplex PCR reads, TCRdb called clonotypes with MiXCR, one entry per CDR3 protein. The table records 550,000 to 600,000 distinct CDR3 sequences, approximately 14% of them present only once. Sequenced: blood. Receptor source: a young woman with Graves' ophthalmopathy. Each CDR3 is given with its conserved first and last residue.

j_call cdr3_length v_call cdr3_aa
TRBJ1-3 17 TRBV7-2 CASSSTTRDRGGNTIYF
TRBJ1-1 14 TRBV10-3 CAISDQGRNTEAFF
TRBJ2-7 13 TRBV4-1 CASSQGQQGKQYF
TRBJ2-5 15 TRBV11-2 CASSSSPSPQETQYF
TRBJ2-7 18 TRBV6-2/TRBV6-3 CASSWEYLKQGSWYEQYF
TRBJ2-7 15 TRBV3-1 CASSPRSPASYEQYF
TRBJ2-7 15 TRBV7-9 CASSFAQGVSYEQYF
TRBJ1-1 13 TRBV20-1 CNPGGRDGTEAFF
TRBJ2-1 16 TRBV20-1 CSARPQGWGSYNEQFF
TRBJ1-2 17 TRBV19 CASSIGIVQGRSYGYTF
TRBJ2-5 14 TRBV2 CASSERLGGETQYF
TRBJ2-7 13 TRBV28 CASTRTGGYEQYF
TRBJ2-4 15 TRBV11-1 CASSQLGLAKNIQYF
TRBJ2-2 13 TRBV28 CASSFVYGGELFF
TRBJ2-4 15 TRBV28 CASSSDGGRARIRYF
TRBJ2-7 15 TRBV19 CASSPADGRAHEQYF
TRBJ1-4 16 TRBV12-3/TRBV12-4 CASSPHSGKVDEKLFF
TRBJ2-2 14 TRBV20-1 CSARATALDGELFF
TRBJ1-2 14 TRBV25-1 CASSDRDRFYGYTF
TRBJ1-1 14 TRBV29-1 CGVFEATGGSEAFF
TRBJ2-1 20 TRBV27 CASSLSPAMVGSGSYNEQFF
TRBJ2-2 14 TRBV18 CASSPQVDTGELFF
TRBJ2-4 19 TRBV15 CATSPTRHRPQLEQNIQYF
TRBJ1-1 17 TRBV6-1 CASSPPSRKVLNTEAFF
TRBJ2-5 15 TRBV6-1 CASSARQGTQETQYF